This T cell receptor beta chain came from a study of cytotoxic CD8 clonotypes in ibrutinib-treated CLL. The overall study: When averaged across all of the samples, the counts came to approximately 250,000 productive templates and 86,000 or so productive rearrangements.

Worth noting for this clone: Its antigen is unidentified.

Findings of the study overall: T-cell clonality at baseline went above that of age-matched healthy donors and rose and fell with circulating CD8+ T-cell counts.

Libraries were prepared by immunoSEQ multiplex PCR; TCRdb keeps only in-frame clonotypes and omits some of them. The table includes about 200,000 clones, 72% detected once. Germline V gene data show CDR1 as SGHRS and CDR2 as YFSETQ. The CDR3 extends over 15 amino acids. Trimming pared 4 bases from V and 5 bases from J, leaving 16 bases between. Roughly 2 micrograms of genomic DNA came from cryopreserved PBMCs for TCR beta libraries. The receptor was derived from a human donor with chronic lymphocytic leukemia. This material consisted of PBMCs, taken after 24 months of ibrutinib treatment. The chain combines TRBV5-1 with TRBJ2-1; a weak D match, TRBD2 (6 bases). For the CDR3, the DNA is TGCGCCAGCAGCGGGCTGGAGGGCTCGAACAATGAGCAGTTCTTC. This translates into CASSGLEGSNNEQFF.